This T cell receptor (beta chain) is from a study of blood T cell repertoires in COVID-19. Looking at the study overall: T cells, B-cell-depleted T cells, or PBMCs provided the cDNA or gDNA that served as material.

Original analysis: From reference gene primer amplification, estimates of nucleated cell counts were derived. Here immunoSEQ multiplex PCR was the method, and the copy in TCRdb shows in-frame clones only, minus some. V, J and clone size derive from that table, while D and trimming were established from the DNA sequence. The sample lists 430,000 or so clones, more than 70% occurring once. Membership in each cohort depended on participant-reported clinical history. Germline CDR1 is SGHDT and CDR2 is YYEEEE. With V trimmed by 3 bases and J by 4 bases, 9 bases remained unmatched. CDR3 size: 16 residues. Sequenced material: PBMCs or T cells enriched from blood (not recorded which). The clonotype was recovered from a young woman who had been exposed to COVID-19. The chain carries TRBV5-6 and TRBJ1-2; 10 positions match TRBD1. CDR3 in amino acids: CASSWGGTGATYGYTF. DNA of the CDR3: TGTGCCAGCAGCTGGGGAGGGACAGGGGCAACCTATGGCTACACCTTC.